The present TCR beta chain was sequenced within a study of control samples from healthy donors and cancer patients. Deletions cut 0 bases from V and 5 bases from J, with 8 bases between. The germline V gene encodes CDR1 LNHNV and CDR2 YYDKDF (reference sequence). The CDR3 runs to 13 residues. The protocol was immunoSEQ multiplex PCR, while the TCRdb copy is restricted to in-frame clones and leaves out a portion. Of 200,000 or so clones in the sample, around 94% were seen once. The chain recombines TRBV15 with TRBJ2-7, with D unclear. Sequences were obtained from blood. The TCR originated in a middle-aged man in good health. The CDR3 loop reads CATSRDMVNEQYV. Here the CDR3 DNA reads TGTGCCACCAGCAGAGATATGGTGAACGAGCAGTACGTC.